This is a list of T cell receptor beta chains from one sample in a study of cytomegalovirus exposure and HLA in healthy donors. Assay: immunoSEQ multiplex PCR; the TCRdb copy retains only in-frame clones and omits some. Seen here are under 150,000 clones, 80% to 85% observed once, and the top ten hold less than 4%. Sequencing used PBMCs. The receptor set was obtained from a male donor in good health and CMV-seronegative. CDR3s include the opening cysteine and the closing phenylalanine or tryptophan. A D gene is named only where the DNA matches it firmly. Part of the rows lack a size; the others show once, few, many or a class for expanded clones.

clone size	V gene	D gene	J gene	CDR3 length	CDR3 protein	CDR3 DNA
-	TRBV5-4	-	TRBJ2-5	15	CASSPAAGVSETQYF	TGTGCCAGCAGCCCCGCGGCCGGGGTTTCGGAGACCCAGTACTTC
-	TRBV28	TRBD1	TRBJ2-7	12	CASGQGPYEQYF	TGTGCCAGCGGACAGGGCCCCTACGAGCAGTACTTC
-	TRBV4-3	-	TRBJ2-7	13	CASSQAPSYEQYF	TGCGCCAGCAGCCAAGCTCCGTCCTACGAGCAGTACTTC
-	TRBV10-2	-	TRBJ1-2	13	CASRDPGISGYTF	TGCGCCAGCAGGGACCCAGGGATTTCTGGTTACACCTTC
-	TRBV27	-	TRBJ2-2	12	CASTYRGGELFF	TGTGCCAGCACCTACCGGGGCGGGGAGCTGTTTTTT
once	TRBV13	TRBD2	TRBJ2-5	16	CASSLGTSRGQETQYF	TGTGCCAGCAGCTTAGGGACTAGCAGAGGACAAGAGACCCAGTACTTC
-	TRBV4-2	-	TRBJ1-1	15	CASSPGRGLNTEAFF	TGTGCCAGCAGCCCCGGTAGGGGATTGAACACTGAAGCTTTCTTT
once	TRBV5-1	-	TRBJ2-7	13	CASSLSTAYEQYF	TGCGCCAGCAGCTTGAGTACAGCCTACGAGCAGTACTTC
-	TRBV4-1	TRBD1	TRBJ1-4	16	CASSQPGQGFDEKLFF	TGCGCCAGCAGCCAACCCGGACAGGGGTTCGATGAAAAACTGTTTTTT
-	TRBV21-1	-	TRBJ1-6	19	CASSKSGEWEGAGNSPLHF	TGTGCCAGCAGCAAAAGCGGGGAGTGGGAGGGCGCGGGGAATTCACCCCTCCACTTT
-	TRBV5-6	TRBD1	TRBJ1-1	16	CASSLSGQGLGTEAFF	TGTGCCAGCAGCTTGTCGGGACAGGGGTTGGGGACTGAAGCTTTCTTT
-	TRBV5-4	TRBD1	TRBJ2-6	17	CASRNPGQSSGANVLTF	TGTGCCAGCAGAAACCCGGGACAGAGCTCTGGGGCCAACGTCCTGACTTTC
-	TRBV5-1	-	TRBJ2-5	13	CASSLTGRETQYF	TGCGCCAGCAGCTTGACGGGGAGAGAGACCCAGTACTTC
-	TRBV18	-	TRBJ1-6	14	CASSPQGPNSPLHF	TGTGCCAGCTCACCCCAGGGCCCTAATTCACCCCTCCACTTT
-	TRBV2	TRBD1	TRBJ1-2	12	CASSRTGGLYTF	TGTGCCAGCAGTAGGACAGGGGGCCTCTACACCTTC
-	TRBV7-9	-	TRBJ1-1	11	CASSLVREAFF	TGTGCCAGCAGCTTAGTCCGGGAAGCTTTCTTT
-	TRBV27	TRBD1	TRBJ1-4	14	CASSLAGGWKKLFF	TGTGCCAGCAGTTTAGCAGGGGGGTGGAAAAAACTGTTTTTT
-	TRBV2	TRBD1	TRBJ1-2	14	CASSADRARYGYTF	TGTGCCAGCAGTGCCGACAGGGCGCGTTATGGCTACACCTTC
few	TRBV6-5	-	TRBJ2-3	16	CASSYGGLTSTDTQYF	TGTGCCAGCAGTTACGGAGGGCTTACTAGCACAGATACGCAGTATTTT
-	TRBV18	TRBD2	TRBJ2-1	16	CASSPPFLAGGYEQFF	TGTGCCAGCTCACCACCGTTTCTAGCGGGAGGCTATGAGCAGTTCTTC
-	TRBV6-6	TRBD2	TRBJ2-5	16	CASSYGTSGDRETQYF	TGTGCCAGCAGTTACGGGACTAGCGGGGACCGAGAGACCCAGTACTTC
-	TRBV15	TRBD2	TRBJ2-1	13	CATSSGRESKQFF	TGTGCCACCAGCAGCGGGCGGGAGTCCAAGCAGTTCTTC
-	TRBV9	-	TRBJ1-2	14	CASSVGGGTYGYTF	TGTGCCAGCAGCGTAGGGGGGGGTACCTATGGCTACACCTTC
-	TRBV9	-	TRBJ2-7	14	CASSVGGVPYEQYF	TGTGCCAGCAGCGTAGGGGGAGTTCCCTACGAGCAGTACTTC
-	TRBV15	TRBD2	TRBJ2-1	16	CATSRFRGGHYNEQFF	TGTGCCACCAGCAGATTTCGCGGGGGTCACTACAATGAGCAGTTCTTC
-	TRBV13	TRBD2	TRBJ2-1	18	CASSLYRGTSGVYNEQFF	TGTGCCAGCAGCTTATATCGCGGGACTAGCGGGGTGTACAATGAGCAGTTCTTC
-	TRBV2	TRBD1	TRBJ1-5	16	CASSDWDRAPLKPQHF	TGTGCCAGCAGTGACTGGGACAGGGCCCCTTTGAAGCCCCAGCATTTT
few	TRBV7-7	TRBD2	TRBJ2-1	16	CASSLAGAGAFGEQFF	TGTGCCAGCAGCTTAGCCGGGGCGGGAGCCTTCGGTGAGCAGTTCTTC
-	TRBV7-9	TRBD1	TRBJ2-5	14	CASSRGTEQETQYF	TGTGCCAGCAGCCGAGGGACAGAGCAAGAGACCCAGTACTTC
-	TRBV6-5	TRBD1	TRBJ1-1	13	CASSLGQATEAFF	TGTGCCAGCAGTTTGGGACAGGCGACTGAAGCTTTCTTT
-	TRBV2	TRBD1	TRBJ2-7	15	CASSEGTGGVYEQYF	TGTGCCAGCAGTGAGGGAACAGGGGGCGTTTACGAGCAGTACTTC
few	TRBV7-2	TRBD2	TRBJ2-1	15	CASSLGPRGGNEQFF	TGTGCCAGCAGCTTAGGTCCTCGGGGGGGCAATGAGCAGTTCTTC
-	TRBV7-2	-	TRBJ2-3	12	CASSQEAATQYF	TGTGCCAGCAGCCAAGAAGCCGCTACGCAGTATTTT
-	TRBV6-1	-	TRBJ2-1	14	CASSRTGVDNEQFF	TGTGCCAGCAGTAGGACTGGGGTCGACAATGAGCAGTTCTTC
-	TRBV10-3	TRBD1	TRBJ2-7	18	CAISESSRQGVNKYEQYF	TGTGCCATCAGTGAGTCGAGTCGACAGGGGGTAAATAAGTACGAGCAGTACTTC
once	TRBV5-4	-	TRBJ2-5	14	CASSLWTEEETQYF	TGTGCCAGCAGCTTGTGGACTGAAGAAGAGACCCAGTACTTC
-	TRBV29-1	TRBD1	TRBJ1-2	11	CNTRQGDGYTF	TGCAACACCCGACAGGGTGATGGCTACACCTTC